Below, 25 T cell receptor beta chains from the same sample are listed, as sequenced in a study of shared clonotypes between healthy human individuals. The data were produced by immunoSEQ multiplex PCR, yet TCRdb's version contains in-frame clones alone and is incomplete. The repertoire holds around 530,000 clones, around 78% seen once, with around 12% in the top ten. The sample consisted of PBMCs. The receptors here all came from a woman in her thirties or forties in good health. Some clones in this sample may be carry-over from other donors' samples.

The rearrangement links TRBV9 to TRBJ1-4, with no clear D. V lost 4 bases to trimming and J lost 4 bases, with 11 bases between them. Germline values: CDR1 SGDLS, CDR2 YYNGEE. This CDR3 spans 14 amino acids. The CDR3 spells CASSPAGGNEKLFF. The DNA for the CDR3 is TGTGCCAGCAGCCCCGCTGGAGGTAATGAAAAACTGTTTTTT.

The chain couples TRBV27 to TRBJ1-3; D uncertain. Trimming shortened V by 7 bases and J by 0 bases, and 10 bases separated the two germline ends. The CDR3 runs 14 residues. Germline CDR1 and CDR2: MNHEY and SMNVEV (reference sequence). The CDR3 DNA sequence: TGTGCCAGCAAGATCGCGGGCTCTGGAAACACCATATATTTT. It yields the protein CASKIAGSGNTIYF.

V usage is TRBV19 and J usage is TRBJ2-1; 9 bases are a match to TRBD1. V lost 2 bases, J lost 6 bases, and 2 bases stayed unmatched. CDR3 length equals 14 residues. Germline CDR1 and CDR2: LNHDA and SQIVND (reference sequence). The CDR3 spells CASSIRTGVNEQFF. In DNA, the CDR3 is TGTGCCAGTAGTATAAGGACAGGGGTCAATGAGCAGTTCTTC.

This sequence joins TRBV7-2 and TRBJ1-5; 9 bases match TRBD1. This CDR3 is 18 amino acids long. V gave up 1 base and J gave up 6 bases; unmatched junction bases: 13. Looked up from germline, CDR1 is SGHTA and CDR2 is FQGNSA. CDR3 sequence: CASSLGAGTGRLIQPQHF. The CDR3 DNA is TGTGCCAGCAGCTTAGGGGCAGGGACAGGGAGGCTAATTCAGCCCCAGCATTTT.

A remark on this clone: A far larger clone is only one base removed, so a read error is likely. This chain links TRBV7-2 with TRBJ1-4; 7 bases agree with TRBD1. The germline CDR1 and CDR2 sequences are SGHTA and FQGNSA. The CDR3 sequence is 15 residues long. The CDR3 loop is CASSSGGETNGKLFF. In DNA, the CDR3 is TGTGCCAGCAGCTCAGGGGGGGAAACTAATGGAAAACTGTTTTTT.

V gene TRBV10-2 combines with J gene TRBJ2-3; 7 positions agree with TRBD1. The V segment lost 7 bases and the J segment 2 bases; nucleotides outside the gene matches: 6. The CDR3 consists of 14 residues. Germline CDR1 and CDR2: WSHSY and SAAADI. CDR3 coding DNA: TGCGCCAGCACCCTACAGGGGCTCACAGATACGCAGTATTTT. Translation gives CASTLQGLTDTQYF.

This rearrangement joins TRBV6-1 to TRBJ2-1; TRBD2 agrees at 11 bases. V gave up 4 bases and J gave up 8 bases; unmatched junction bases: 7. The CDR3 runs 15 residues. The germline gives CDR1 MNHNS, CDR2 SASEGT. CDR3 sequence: CASSVTSGSSDEQFF. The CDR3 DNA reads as TGTGCCAGCAGTGTTACTAGCGGGAGTTCGGATGAGCAGTTCTTC.

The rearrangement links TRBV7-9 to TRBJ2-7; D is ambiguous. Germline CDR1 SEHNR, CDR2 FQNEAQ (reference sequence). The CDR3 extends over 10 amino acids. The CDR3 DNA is TGTGGGGCGGCCTTGGCACAGCAGTACTTC. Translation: CGAALAQQYF. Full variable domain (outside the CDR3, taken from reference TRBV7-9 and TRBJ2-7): DTGVSQNPRHKITKRGQNVTFRCDPISEHNRLYWYRQTLGQGPEFLTYFQNEAQLEKSRLLSDRFSAERPKGSFSTLEIQRTEQGDSAMYLCGAALAQQYFGPGTRLTVT.

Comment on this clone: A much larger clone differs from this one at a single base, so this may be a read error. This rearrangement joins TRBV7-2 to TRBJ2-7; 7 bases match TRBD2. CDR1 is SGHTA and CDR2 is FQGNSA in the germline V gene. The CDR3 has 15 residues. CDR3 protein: CASSLLTSFRGEQCF. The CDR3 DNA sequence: TGTGCCAGCAGCTTACTGACTAGCTTCCGTGGTGAGCAGTGCTTC.

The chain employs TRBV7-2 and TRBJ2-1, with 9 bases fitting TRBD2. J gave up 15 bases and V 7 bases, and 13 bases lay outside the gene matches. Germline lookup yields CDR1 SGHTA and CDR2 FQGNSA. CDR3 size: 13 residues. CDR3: CASTPGRGGRVFF. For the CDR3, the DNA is TGTGCCAGCACCCCAGGAAGGGGCGGGAGGGTGTTCTTC.

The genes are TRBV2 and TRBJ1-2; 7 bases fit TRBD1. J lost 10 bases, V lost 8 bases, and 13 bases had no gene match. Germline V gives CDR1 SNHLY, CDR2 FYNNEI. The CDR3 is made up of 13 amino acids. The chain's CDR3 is CASPQGGGRDYTF. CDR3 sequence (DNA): TGTGCCAGCCCTCAGGGAGGGGGCCGAGACTACACCTTC.

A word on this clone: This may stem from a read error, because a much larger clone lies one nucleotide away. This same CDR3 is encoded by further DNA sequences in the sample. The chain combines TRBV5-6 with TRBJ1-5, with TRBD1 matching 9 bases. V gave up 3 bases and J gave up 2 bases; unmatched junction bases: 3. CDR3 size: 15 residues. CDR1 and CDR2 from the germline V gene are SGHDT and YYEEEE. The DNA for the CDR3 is TGTGCCAGCAGCTCGGGACAGGGCGGCAATCAGCCCCAGCATTTT. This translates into CASSSGQGGNQPQHF.

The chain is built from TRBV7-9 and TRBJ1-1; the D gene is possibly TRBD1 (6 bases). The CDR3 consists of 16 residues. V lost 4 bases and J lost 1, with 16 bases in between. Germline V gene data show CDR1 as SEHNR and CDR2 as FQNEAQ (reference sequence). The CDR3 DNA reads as TGTGCCAGCAGCTCTACTGGACAGCAAGGGAACACTGAAGCTTTCTTT. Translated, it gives CASSSTGQQGNTEAFF.

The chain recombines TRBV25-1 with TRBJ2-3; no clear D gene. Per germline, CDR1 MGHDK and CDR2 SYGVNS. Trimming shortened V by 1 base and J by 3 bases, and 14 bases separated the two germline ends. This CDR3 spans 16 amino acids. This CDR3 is CASSEFGGKNTDTQYF. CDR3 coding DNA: TGTGCCAGCAGTGAATTTGGTGGGAAAAATACAGATACGCAGTATTTT.

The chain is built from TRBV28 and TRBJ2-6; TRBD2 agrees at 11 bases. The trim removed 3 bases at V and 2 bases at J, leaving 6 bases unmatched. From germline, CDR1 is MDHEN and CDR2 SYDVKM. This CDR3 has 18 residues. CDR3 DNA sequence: TGTGCCAGCAGTTTTGTTAGCGGGAGGGCCGCTGGGGCCAACGTCCTGACTTTC. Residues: CASSFVSGRAAGANVLTF. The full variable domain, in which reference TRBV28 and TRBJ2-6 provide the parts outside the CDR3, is DVKVTQSSRYLVKRTGEKVFLECVQDMDHENMFWYRQDPGLGLRLIYFSYDVKMKEKGDIPEGYSVSREKKERFSLILESASTNQTSMYLCASSFVSGRAAGANVLTFGAGSRLTVL.

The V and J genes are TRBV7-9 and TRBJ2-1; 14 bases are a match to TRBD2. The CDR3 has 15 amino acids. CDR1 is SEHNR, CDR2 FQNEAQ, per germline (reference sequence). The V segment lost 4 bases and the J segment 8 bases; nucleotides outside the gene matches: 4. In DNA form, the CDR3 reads TGTGCCAGCAGCTCGGGACTAGCGGGAGACCATGAGCAGTTCTTC. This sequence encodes CASSSGLAGDHEQFF.

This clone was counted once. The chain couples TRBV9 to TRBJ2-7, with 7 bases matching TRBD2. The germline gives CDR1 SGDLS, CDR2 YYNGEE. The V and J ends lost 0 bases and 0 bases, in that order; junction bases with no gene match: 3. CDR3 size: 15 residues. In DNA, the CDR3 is TGTGCCAGCAGCGTAGGATCTAGCGGCTCCTACGAGCAGTACTTC. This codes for CASSVGSSGSYEQYF.

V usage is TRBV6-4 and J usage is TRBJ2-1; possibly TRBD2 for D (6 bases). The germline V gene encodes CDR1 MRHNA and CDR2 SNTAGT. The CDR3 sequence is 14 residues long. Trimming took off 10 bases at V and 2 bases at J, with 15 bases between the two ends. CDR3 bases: TGTGCCACCTACCGGAGGGCGGCCTACAATGAGCAGTTCTTC. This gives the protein CATYRRAAYNEQFF.

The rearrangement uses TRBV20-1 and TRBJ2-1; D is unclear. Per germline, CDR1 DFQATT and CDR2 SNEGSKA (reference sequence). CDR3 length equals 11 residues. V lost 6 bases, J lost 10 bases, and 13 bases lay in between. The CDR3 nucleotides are TGCAGTGCGGGATTAGTGGGGGAGCAGTTCTTC. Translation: CSAGLVGEQFF.

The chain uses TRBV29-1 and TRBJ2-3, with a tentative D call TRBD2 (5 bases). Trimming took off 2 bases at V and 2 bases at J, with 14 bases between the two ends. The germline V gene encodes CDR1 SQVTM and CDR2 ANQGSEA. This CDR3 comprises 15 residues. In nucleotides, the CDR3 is TGCAGCGTTGAACGGGCGGGTAGGGCCACAGATACGCAGTATTTT. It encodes CSVERAGRATDTQYF.

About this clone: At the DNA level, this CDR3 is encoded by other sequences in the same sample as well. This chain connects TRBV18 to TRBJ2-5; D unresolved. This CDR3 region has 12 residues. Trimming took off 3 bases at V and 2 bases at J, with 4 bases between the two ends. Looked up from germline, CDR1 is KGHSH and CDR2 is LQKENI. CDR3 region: CASSPRQETQYF. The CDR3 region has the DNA TGTGCCAGCTCACCCCGGCAAGAGACCCAGTACTTC. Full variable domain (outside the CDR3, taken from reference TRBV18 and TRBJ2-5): NAGVMQNPRHLVRRRGQEARLRCSPMKGHSHVYWYRQLPEEGLKFMVYLQKENIIDESGMPKERFSAEFPKEGPSILRIQQVVRGDSAAYFCASSPRQETQYFGPGTRLLVL.

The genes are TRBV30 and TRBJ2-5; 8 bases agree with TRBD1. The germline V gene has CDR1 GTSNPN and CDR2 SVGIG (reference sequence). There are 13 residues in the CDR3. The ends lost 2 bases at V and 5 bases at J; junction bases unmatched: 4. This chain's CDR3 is CAWSQGAGETQYF. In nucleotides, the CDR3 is TGTGCCTGGAGTCAGGGGGCGGGTGAGACCCAGTACTTC.

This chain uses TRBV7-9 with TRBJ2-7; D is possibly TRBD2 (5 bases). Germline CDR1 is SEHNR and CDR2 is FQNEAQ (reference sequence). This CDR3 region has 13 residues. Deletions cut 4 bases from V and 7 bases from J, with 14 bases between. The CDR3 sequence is CASSSRDPGEQYF. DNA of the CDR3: TGTGCCAGCAGCTCCCGGGATCCGGGGGAGCAGTACTTC. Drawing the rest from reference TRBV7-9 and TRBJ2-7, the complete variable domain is DTGVSQNPRHKITKRGQNVTFRCDPISEHNRLYWYRQTLGQGPEFLTYFQNEAQLEKSRLLSDRFSAERPKGSFSTLEIQRTEQGDSAMYLCASSSRDPGEQYFGPGTRLTVT.

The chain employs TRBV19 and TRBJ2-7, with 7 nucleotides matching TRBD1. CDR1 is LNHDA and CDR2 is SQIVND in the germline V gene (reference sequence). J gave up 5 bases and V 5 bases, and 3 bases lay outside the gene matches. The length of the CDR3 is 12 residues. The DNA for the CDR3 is TGTGCCAGTAGTGACAGGGCGAACGAGCAGTACTTC. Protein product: CASSDRANEQYF.

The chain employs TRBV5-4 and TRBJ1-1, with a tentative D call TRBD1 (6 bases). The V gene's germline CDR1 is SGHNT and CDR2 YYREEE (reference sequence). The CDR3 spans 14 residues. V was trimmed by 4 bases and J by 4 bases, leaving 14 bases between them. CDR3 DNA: TGTGCCAGCAGCGCGACACAGGGAAGCACTGAAGCTTTCTTT. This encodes CASSATQGSTEAFF. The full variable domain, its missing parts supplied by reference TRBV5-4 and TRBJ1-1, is ETGVTQSPTHLIKTRGQQVTLRCSSQSGHNTVSWYQQALGQGPQFIFQYYREEENGRGNFPPRFSGLQFPNYSSELNVNALELDDSALYLCASSATQGSTEAFFGQGTRLTVV.